This T cell receptor (beta chain) emerged from a study of control samples from healthy donors and cancer patients. The V end was cut by 2 bases, the J end by 2 bases, with 18 bases between. Germline values: CDR1 WSHSY, CDR2 SAAADI. The CDR3 is made up of 17 amino acids. Only in-frame clones appear in the TCRdb table, and some are missing; sequencing was by immunoSEQ multiplex PCR. The sample consists of 70,000 to 80,000 clones, approximately 91% of them appearing once. Sequenced: PBMCs. J is TRBJ1-2 and V is TRBV10-2; D is perhaps TRBD1 (6 bases). This clonotype was obtained from a woman aged 50 to 60 with colorectal cancer. The CDR3 nucleotides read TGCGCCAGCAGTGAGGATCAGGGGCCTAAAGTGAACTATGGCTACACCTTC. Encoded protein: CASSEDQGPKVNYGYTF.